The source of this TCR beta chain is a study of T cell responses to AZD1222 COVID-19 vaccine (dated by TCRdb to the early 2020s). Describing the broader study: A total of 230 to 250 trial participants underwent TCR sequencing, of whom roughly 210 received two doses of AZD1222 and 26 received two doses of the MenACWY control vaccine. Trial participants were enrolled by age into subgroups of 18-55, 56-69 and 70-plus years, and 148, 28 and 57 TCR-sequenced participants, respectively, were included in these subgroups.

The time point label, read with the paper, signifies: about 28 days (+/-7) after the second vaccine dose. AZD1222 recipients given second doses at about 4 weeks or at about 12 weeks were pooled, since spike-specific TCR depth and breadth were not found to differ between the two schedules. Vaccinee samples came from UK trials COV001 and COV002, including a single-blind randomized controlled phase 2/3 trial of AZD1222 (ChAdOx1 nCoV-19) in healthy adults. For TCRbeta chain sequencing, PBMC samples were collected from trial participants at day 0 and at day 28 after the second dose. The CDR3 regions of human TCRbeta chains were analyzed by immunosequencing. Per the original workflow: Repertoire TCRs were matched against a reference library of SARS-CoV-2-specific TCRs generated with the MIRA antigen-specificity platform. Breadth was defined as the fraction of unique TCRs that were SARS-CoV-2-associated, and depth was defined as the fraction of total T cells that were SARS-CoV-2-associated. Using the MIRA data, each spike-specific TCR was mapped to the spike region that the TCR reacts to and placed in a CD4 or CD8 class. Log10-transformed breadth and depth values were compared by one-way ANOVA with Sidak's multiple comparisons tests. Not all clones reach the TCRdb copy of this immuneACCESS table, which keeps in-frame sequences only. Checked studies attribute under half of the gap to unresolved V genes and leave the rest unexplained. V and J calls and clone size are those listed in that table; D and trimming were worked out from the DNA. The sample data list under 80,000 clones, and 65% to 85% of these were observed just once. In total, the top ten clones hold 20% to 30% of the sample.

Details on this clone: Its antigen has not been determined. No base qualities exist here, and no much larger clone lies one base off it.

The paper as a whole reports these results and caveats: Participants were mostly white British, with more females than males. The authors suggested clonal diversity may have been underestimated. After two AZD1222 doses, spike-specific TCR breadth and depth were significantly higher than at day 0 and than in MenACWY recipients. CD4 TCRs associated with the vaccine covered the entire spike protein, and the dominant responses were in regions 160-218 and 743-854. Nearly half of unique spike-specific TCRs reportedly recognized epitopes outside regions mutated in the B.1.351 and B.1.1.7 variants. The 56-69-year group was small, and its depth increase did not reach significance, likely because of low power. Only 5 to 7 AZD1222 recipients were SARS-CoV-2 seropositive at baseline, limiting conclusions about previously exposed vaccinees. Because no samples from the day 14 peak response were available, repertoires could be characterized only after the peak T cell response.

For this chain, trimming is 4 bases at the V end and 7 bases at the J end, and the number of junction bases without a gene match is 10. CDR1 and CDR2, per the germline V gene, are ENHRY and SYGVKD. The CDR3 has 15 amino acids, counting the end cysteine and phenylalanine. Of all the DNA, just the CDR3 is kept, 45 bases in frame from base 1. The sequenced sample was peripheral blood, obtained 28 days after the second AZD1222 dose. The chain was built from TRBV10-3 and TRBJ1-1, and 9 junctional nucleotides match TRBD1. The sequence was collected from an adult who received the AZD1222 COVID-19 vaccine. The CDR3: CAISVSNRGQGEAFF. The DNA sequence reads TGTGCCATCAGTGTATCGAACAGGGGGCAGGGTGAAGCTTTCTTT.